This T cell receptor (beta chain) was recovered during a study of CD8 T cells in ankylosing spondylitis. Construction of TCR beta libraries was performed using quantitative 5'-RACE with molecular barcodes. TCRdb called the 5' RACE reads again in MiXCR, with one record for every CDR3 protein. The table lists about 460,000 distinct CDR3 sequences, about 5% of them singletons. Findings and caveats of the study: Both synovial fluid and blood in reactive arthritis had previously been reported to carry some motif variants. Enrichment of disease-linked clones was reportedly significant in matched ankylosing spondylitis synovial fluid. The authors found the disease-linked clones to be CD8+ and relatively rare in peripheral blood. What appeared characteristic of ankylosing spondylitis blood was a TCR beta motif of fewer than ten highly homologous variants.

This clonotype was counted ten times or more. Antigen specificity is unknown. This sequence originates from a male donor with ankylosing spondylitis. Sequencing was performed on blood, either unsorted or a sorted T cell fraction (not recorded which).

The CDR3 region is CASRAGGSEQYF. CDR3 in DNA: TGTGCCAGCAGGGCGGGAGGGAGCGAGCAGTACTTC. V is TRBV27 and J is TRBJ2-7; TRBD2 matches 9 bases. This CDR3 contains 12 residues. Germline V lookup: CDR1 MNHEY, CDR2 SMNVEV (reference sequence). Trimming at V came to 6 bases and at J to 6 bases, leaving 3 bases not matched to a gene.